This T cell receptor (beta chain) appears in the sequencing data of a study of blood T cell repertoires in COVID-19. Looking at the study overall: The cDNA or gDNA used as material had been derived from T cells, B-cell-depleted T cells, or PBMCs.

As processed by the authors: Reference gene primer amplification gave nucleated cell count estimates. The method was immunoSEQ multiplex PCR; TCRdb's version includes in-frame clones alone and lacks a portion of them. For V, J and clone size, that table is used; D and trimming come from the DNA. The sample carries about 260,000 clones, under 90% recorded once. Germline CDR1 is MNHEY and CDR2 is SVGEGT. CDR3 size: 19 residues. The V gene end was trimmed by 3 bases and the J gene end by 5 bases; junction bases not matched to a gene: 13. The chain couples TRBV6-2 or TRBV6-3 to TRBJ2-3; TRBD2 matches at 14 bases. This TCR derives from a human donor in a cohort sampled during active COVID-19. Material: peripheral blood. The CDR3 DNA reads TGTGCCAGCAGTTATCACCTCAGACTAGCGGGAGGGCCGGTAGATACGCAGTATTTT. It translates to CASSYHLRLAGGPVDTQYF.